Included here is one TCR beta chain sequence, with context. Its specificity is unknown. This entry belongs to a study of T cell responses to AZD1222 COVID-19 vaccine. The study's findings and limits: Regions 160-218 and 743-854 held dominance among vaccine-associated CD4 TCRs, which spanned spike. Spike-specific TCRs gained breadth and depth after people received two AZD1222 doses. Sampling captured repertoires only after the peak T cell response.

Sequenced by immunoSEQ multiplex PCR; TCRdb stores in-frame clones only, minus some. The sample carries tens of thousands of clones, approximately 88% recorded once. The junction had 9 bases not matched to a gene; V was cut back by 5 bases and J by 2 bases. Germline V gene sequence: CDR1 MDHEN, CDR2 SYDVKM. This CDR3 has 17 amino acids. The sample consisted of peripheral blood, taken 28 days after the second AZD1222 dose. The sequence was obtained from an adult who received the AZD1222 COVID-19 vaccine. This chain connects TRBV28 to TRBJ1-1; 12 bases map to TRBD1. The CDR3 is CASSNILGQGANTEAFF. The CDR3 region has the DNA TGTGCCAGCAGTAACATCCTGGGACAGGGGGCCAACACTGAAGCTTTCTTT. Combining the CDR3 with reference TRBV28 and TRBJ1-1 gives the whole variable domain DVKVTQSSRYLVKRTGEKVFLECVQDMDHENMFWYRQDPGLGLRLIYFSYDVKMKEKGDIPEGYSVSREKKERFSLILESASTNQTSMYLCASSNILGQGANTEAFFGQGTRLTVV.